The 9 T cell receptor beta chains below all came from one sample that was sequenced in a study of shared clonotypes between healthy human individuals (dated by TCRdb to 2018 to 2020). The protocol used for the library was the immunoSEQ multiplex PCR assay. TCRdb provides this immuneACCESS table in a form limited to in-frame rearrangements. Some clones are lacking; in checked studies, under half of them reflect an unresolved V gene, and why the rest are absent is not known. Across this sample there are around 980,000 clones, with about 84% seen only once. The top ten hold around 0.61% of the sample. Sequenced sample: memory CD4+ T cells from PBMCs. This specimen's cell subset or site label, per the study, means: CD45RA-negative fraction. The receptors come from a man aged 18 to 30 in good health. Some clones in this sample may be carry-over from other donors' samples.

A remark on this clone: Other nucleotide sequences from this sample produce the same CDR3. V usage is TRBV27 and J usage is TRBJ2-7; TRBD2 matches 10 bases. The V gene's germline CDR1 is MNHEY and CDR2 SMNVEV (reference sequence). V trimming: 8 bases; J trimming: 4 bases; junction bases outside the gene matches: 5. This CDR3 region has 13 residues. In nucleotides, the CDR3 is TGTGCCAGCTCCTTAGCGGGGGGTTACGAGCAGTACTTC. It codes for CASSLAGGYEQYF.

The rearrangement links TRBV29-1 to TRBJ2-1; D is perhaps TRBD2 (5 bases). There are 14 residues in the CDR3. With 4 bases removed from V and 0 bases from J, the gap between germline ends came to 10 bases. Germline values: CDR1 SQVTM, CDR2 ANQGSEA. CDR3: CSVVRGSSYNEQFF. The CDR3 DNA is TGCAGCGTTGTCCGTGGGAGCTCCTACAATGAGCAGTTCTTC.

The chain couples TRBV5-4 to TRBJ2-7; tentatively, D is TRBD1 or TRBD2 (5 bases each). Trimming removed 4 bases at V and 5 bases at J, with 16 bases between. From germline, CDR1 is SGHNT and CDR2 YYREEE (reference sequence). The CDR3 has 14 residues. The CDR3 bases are TGTGCCAGCAGCACACAGTCCGGGACCAACGAGCAGTACTTC. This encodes CASSTQSGTNEQYF.

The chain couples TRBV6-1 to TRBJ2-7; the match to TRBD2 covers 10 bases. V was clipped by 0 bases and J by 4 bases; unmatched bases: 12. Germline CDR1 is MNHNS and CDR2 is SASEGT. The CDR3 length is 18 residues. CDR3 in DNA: TGTGCCAGCAGTGAAGCGCTTGGGCTAGCGGGAGAGGGATACGAGCAGTACTTC. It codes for CASSEALGLAGEGYEQYF.

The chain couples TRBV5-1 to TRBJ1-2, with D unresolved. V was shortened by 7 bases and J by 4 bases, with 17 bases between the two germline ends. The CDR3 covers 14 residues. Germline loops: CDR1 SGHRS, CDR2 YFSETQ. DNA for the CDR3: TGCGCCAGCGCCGAAGGGTTGAGTGGCTATGGCTACACCTTC. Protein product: CASAEGLSGYGYTF.

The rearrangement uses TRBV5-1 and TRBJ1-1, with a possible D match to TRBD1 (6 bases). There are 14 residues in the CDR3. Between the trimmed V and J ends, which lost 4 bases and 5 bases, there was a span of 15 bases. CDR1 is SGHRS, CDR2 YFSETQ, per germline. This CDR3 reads CASSLDTRGTEAFF. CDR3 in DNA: TGCGCCAGCAGCCTGGACACCAGGGGAACTGAAGCTTTCTTT.

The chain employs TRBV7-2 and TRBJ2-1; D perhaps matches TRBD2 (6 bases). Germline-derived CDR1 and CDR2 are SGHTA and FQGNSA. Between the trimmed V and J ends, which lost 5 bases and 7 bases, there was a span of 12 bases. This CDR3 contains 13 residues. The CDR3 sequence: CASSPEGHNEQFF. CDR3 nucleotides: TGTGCCAGCAGCCCGGAGGGCCATAATGAGCAGTTCTTC.

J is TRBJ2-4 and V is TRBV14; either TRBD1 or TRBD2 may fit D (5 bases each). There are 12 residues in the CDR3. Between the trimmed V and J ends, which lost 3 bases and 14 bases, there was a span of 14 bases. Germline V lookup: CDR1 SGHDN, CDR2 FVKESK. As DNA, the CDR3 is TGTGCCAGCAGCCACGTACGGGGCAAAAAGTACTTC. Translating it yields CASSHVRGKKYF.

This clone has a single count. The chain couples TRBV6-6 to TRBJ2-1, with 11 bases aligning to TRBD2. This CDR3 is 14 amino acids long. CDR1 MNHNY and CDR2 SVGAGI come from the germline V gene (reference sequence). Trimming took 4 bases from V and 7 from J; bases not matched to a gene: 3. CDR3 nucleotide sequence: TGTGCCAGCAGTTCCACTAGCGGGAGTAATGAGCAGTTCTTC. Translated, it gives CASSSTSGSNEQFF.